This TCR beta chain was observed in a study of technical replicates of blood from a handful of donors. Concerning this clone itself: This specimen includes other DNA sequences encoding the same CDR3.

The CDR3 is 14 amino acids. V lost 0 bases to trimming and J lost 0 bases, with 5 bases between them. Germline V gene sequence: CDR1 MNHEY, CDR2 SVGAGI. Method: immunoSEQ multiplex PCR; TCRdb's copy keeps in-frame clones and lacks some. This sample has 80,000 or so clones, with less than 95% found just once. The sequencing input was T cells isolated from PBMCs. The chain employs TRBV6-5 and TRBJ1-1, with unresolved D. The receptor's source is a human donor in good health. Written as DNA, the CDR3 is TGTGCCAGCAGTTACTCCGGTGTGAACACTGAAGCTTTCTTT. It yields the protein CASSYSGVNTEAFF.